The source of this TCR beta chain is a study of OX40 agonist ivuxolimab in advanced cancers. Study-wide points: In CD8+ T cells, expanded clones were on average more numerous than in CD4+.

The CDR3 contains 14 residues. CDR1 and CDR2 (germline): SGHNT, YYREEE (reference sequence). V was clipped by 0 bases and J by 8 bases, with 14 bases between them. Sequenced by immunoSEQ multiplex PCR; TCRdb stores in-frame clones only, minus some. The sample comprises 40,000 to 50,000 clones, more than 80% of which are singletons, and about 0.6% rests with the top ten. Details on this clone: What it binds is not known.

This specimen was CD4+ or CD8+ T cells sorted from blood, taken in a trial of the OX40 agonist ivuxolimab. The chain is built from TRBV5-4 and TRBJ1-2; D unresolved. This clonotype originated in an adult with an advanced solid tumor such as melanoma, head and neck, liver or kidney cancer. CDR3 nucleotide sequence: TGTGCCAGCAGCTTGGCCGCAGTATTGGGGGGCTACACCTTC. Residues: CASSLAAVLGGYTF.